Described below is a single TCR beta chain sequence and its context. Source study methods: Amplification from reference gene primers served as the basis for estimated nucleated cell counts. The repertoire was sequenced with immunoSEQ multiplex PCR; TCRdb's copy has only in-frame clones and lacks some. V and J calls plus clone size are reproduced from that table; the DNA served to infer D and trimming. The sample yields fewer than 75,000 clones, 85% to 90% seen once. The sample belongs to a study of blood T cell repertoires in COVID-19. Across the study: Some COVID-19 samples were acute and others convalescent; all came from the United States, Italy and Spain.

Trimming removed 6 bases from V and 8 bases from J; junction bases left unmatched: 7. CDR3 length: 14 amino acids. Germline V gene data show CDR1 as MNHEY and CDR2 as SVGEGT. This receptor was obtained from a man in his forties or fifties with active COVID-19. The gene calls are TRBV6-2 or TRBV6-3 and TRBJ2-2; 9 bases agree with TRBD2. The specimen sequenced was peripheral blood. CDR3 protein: CASSLLAGTGELFF. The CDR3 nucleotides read TGTGCCAGCAGCCTCCTAGCGGGAACTGGGGAGCTGTTTTTT.